This is a list of T cell receptor beta chains from one sample in a study of T-cell memory formation after mild COVID-19. Each CDR3 protein is one row after TCRdb ran MiXCR on the 5' RACE reads. The table lists 400,000 or so distinct CDR3 sequences, around 19% of them singletons. The material sequenced was PBMCs or a T cell subset sorted from them (not recorded which). Source of these receptors: an adult woman who had mild COVID-19 (a few samples of this study predate the infection). Cell type and time point are not known. The CDR3 runs from the conserved cysteine through the conserved F or W. The D gene is left open where the match is weak. Only some rows state a clone size, as once, few, many or a class for expanded clones.

TRBJ1-1 | TRBV29-1 | - | - | CSVEGKRTEAFF | TGCAGCGTTGAAGGGAAACGGACTGAAGCTTTCTTT
TRBJ2-7 | TRBV21-1 | - | - | CASSSGKNGYEQYF | TGTGCCAGCAGCTCTGGGAAGAATGGCTACGAGCAGTACTTC
TRBJ2-6 | TRBV4-1 | - | - | CASSQETLHGVSGANVLTF | TGCGCCAGCAGCCAAGAGACACTACACGGGGTCTCTGGGGCCAACGTCCTGACTTTC
TRBJ2-5 | TRBV3-1 | - | - | CASSQGLEETQYF | TGTGCCAGCAGCCAAGGACTAGAAGAGACCCAGTACTTC
TRBJ1-1 | TRBV6-1 | - | - | CASHGPERTEAFF | TGTGCCAGCCACGGGCCCGAACGTACTGAAGCTTTCTTT
TRBJ2-7 | TRBV10-3 | - | many | CAIGLEQYF | TGTGCCATCGGACTGGAGCAGTACTTC
TRBJ2-1 | TRBV29-1 | - | - | CSVRPPGDEQFF | TGCAGCGTCCGGCCCCCTGGGGATGAGCAGTTCTTC
TRBJ2-7 | TRBV5-6 | - | few | CASSANPREQYF | TGTGCCAGCAGCGCTAACCCGAGGGAGCAGTACTTC
TRBJ1-1 | TRBV4-1 | TRBD1 | - | CASSQPTGKNTEAFF | TGCGCCAGCAGCCAACCGACAGGGAAGAACACTGAAGCTTTCTTT
TRBJ2-3 | TRBV13 | TRBD2 | few | CASSSGLAGGPDPDTQYF | TGTGCCAGCAGCTCGGGACTAGCGGGAGGGCCGGATCCAGATACGCAGTATTTT
TRBJ2-7 | TRBV2 | TRBD1 | few | CASSEMDRGLSYEQYF | TGTGCCAGCAGTGAAATGGACAGGGGCCTCTCCTACGAGCAGTACTTC
TRBJ1-1 | TRBV11-2 | - | - | CASSLSHTEAFF | TGTGCCAGCAGCTTAAGTCATACTGAAGCTTTCTTT
TRBJ2-2 | TRBV9 | - | many | CASSLSSRVDTGELFF | TGTGCCAGCAGCCTTTCCTCCAGGGTGGACACCGGGGAGCTGTTTTTT
TRBJ2-7 | TRBV11-3 | - | few | CASSQRQASTYEQYF | TGTGCCAGCAGCCAAAGACAGGCAAGCACCTACGAGCAGTACTTC
TRBJ2-5 | TRBV29-1 | TRBD1 | - | CSVESDRGKTQYF | TGCAGCGTTGAGTCCGACAGGGGTAAGACCCAGTACTTC
TRBJ2-1 | TRBV27 | TRBD2 | few | CASSSPPGTSGNNEQFF | TGTGCCAGCAGTTCCCCTCCCGGGACTAGCGGGAACAATGAGCAGTTCTTC
TRBJ2-5 | TRBV5-6 | - | few | CASRPGAGPDVVETQYF | TGTGCCAGCCGCCCGGGGGCCGGCCCAGATGTGGTAGAGACCCAGTACTTC
TRBJ2-3 | TRBV6-2/TRBV6-3 | - | few | CASSYPGDTQYF | TGTGCCAGCAGTTACCCGGGAGATACGCAGTATTTT
TRBJ2-5 | TRBV12-3/TRBV12-4 | - | many | CASSFNREETQYF | TGTGCCAGCAGTTTCAACAGGGAAGAGACCCAGTACTTC
TRBJ2-2 | TRBV7-9 | TRBD2 | few | CASSWGLAGRAGELFF | TGTGCCAGCAGCTGGGGACTAGCGGGAAGAGCCGGGGAGCTGTTTTTT
TRBJ2-3 | TRBV5-4 | TRBD1 | - | CASISDRASTDTQYF | TGTGCCAGCATATCGGACAGGGCGAGCACAGATACGCAGTATTTT
TRBJ2-3 | TRBV6-5 | - | - | CASSYSPPWGTDTQYF | TGTGCCAGCAGTTACTCGCCCCCCTGGGGCACAGATACGCAGTATTTT
TRBJ1-2 | TRBV6-5 | TRBD1 | few | CASSYDRVYGYTF | TGTGCCAGCAGTTACGACAGGGTCTATGGCTACACCTTC
TRBJ2-2 | TRBV4-1 | - | many | CASRDRNTGELFF | TGCGCCAGCAGGGACAGGAACACCGGGGAGCTGTTTTTT
TRBJ2-3 | TRBV4-2 | - | - | CASSQSWRGDTQYF | TGTGCCAGCAGCCAATCGTGGCGCGGGGATACGCAGTATTTT
TRBJ2-5 | TRBV5-1 | - | few | CASSPGHVETQYF | TGCGCCAGCAGCCCGGGCCACGTTGAGACCCAGTACTTC
TRBJ2-3 | TRBV4-2 | TRBD1 | - | CASTRQGTTDTQYF | TGTGCCAGCACCCGACAGGGAACCACAGATACGCAGTATTTT
TRBJ2-1 | TRBV7-2 | - | many | CASSLRQLGTEQFF | TGTGCCAGCAGCTTAAGGCAGCTAGGTACTGAGCAGTTCTTC
TRBJ1-2 | TRBV12-3/TRBV12-4 | - | - | CASSLGAGNRGYGYTF | TGTGCCAGCAGTTTAGGCGCAGGGAATAGAGGCTATGGCTACACCTTC
TRBJ1-1 | TRBV11-2 | TRBD1 | - | CASSPDRAQAFF | TGTGCCAGCAGTCCGGACAGGGCACAAGCTTTCTTT